A selection of T cell receptor beta chains follows, all from one sample in a study of blood T cell repertoires in COVID-19. Generated by immunoSEQ multiplex PCR, the TCRdb table keeps only in-frame clones and is missing some. Among roughly 69,000 clones, roughly 80% were seen once, and the ten largest hold 13% to 15%. Sequenced sample: peripheral blood. These receptors originate from a man aged 60 to 69 with COVID-19, enrolled during active disease. The CDR3 runs from the conserved cysteine through the conserved F or W. The order of the fields is V gene, D gene, clone size, J gene, CDR3 DNA, CDR3 protein. D genes are given only for firm matches. Clone size is given for some rows only: seen once, a few or many times, or a class if the clone is expanded.

TRBV7-9,-,-,TRBJ2-7,TGTGCCAGCAGCCGAAACCCCGGCGAGCAGTACTTC,CASSRNPGEQYF
TRBV12-3/TRBV12-4,TRBD1,-,TRBJ1-1,TGTGCCAGCAGTTTGGACCCCGGGACAGTAGCTTTCTTT,CASSLDPGTVAFF
TRBV4-1,-,-,TRBJ1-2,TGCGCCAGCAGGACATCCCTCACGACAGTCAACTATGGCTACACCTTC,CASRTSLTTVNYGYTF
TRBV7-9,TRBD2,-,TRBJ2-7,TGTGCCAGCAGCTTGGTCCTAGCGGGACCCTACGAGCAGTACTTC,CASSLVLAGPYEQYF
TRBV14,TRBD2,-,TRBJ2-1,TGTGCCAGCAGCCAGGCGGGACTAGCGGGAGTGGGTGAGCAGTTCTTC,CASSQAGLAGVGEQFF
TRBV4-1,-,-,TRBJ1-1,TGCGCCAGCAGCCCCGCCATATTAGGGAGGAACACTGAAGCTTTCTTT,CASSPAILGRNTEAFF
TRBV30,TRBD1,once,TRBJ2-7,TGTGCCTGGGGGGACAGTACCTACGAGCAGTACTTC,CAWGDSTYEQYF
TRBV28,TRBD1,-,TRBJ1-2,TGTGCCAGCAGTTTAGGTAGGACAGGGAGGCGGAACTATGGCTACACCTTC,CASSLGRTGRRNYGYTF
TRBV5-5,-,-,TRBJ1-1,TGTGCCAGCAGGGGGCTCGGGAACACTGAAGCTTTCTTT,CASRGLGNTEAFF
TRBV19,TRBD2,-,TRBJ2-3,TGTGCCAGTAGTATTGCGGGCGGGAGTTACGATACGCAGTATTTT,CASSIAGGSYDTQYF
TRBV5-1,TRBD1,-,TRBJ2-7,TGCGCCAGCAGCTCTTTCGGGACAGGGGACGAGCAGTACTTC,CASSSFGTGDEQYF
TRBV19,TRBD2,-,TRBJ2-3,TGTGCCAGTAGTACCCCGCTAGCGGGGGGGCCAAATACGCAGTATTTT,CASSTPLAGGPNTQYF
TRBV5-1,TRBD2,few,TRBJ2-7,TGCGCCAGCAGAGAGCTAGCGGGAGAGTCCTACGAGCAGTACTTC,CASRELAGESYEQYF
TRBV11-3,-,-,TRBJ2-1,TGTGCCAGCAGTATTCGAACACCGTCCAATGAGCAGTTCTTC,CASSIRTPSNEQFF
TRBV6-5,-,-,TRBJ2-3,TGTGCCAGCAGGTATACTACAGGGACAGATACGCAGTATTTT,CASRYTTGTDTQYF
TRBV5-1,TRBD2,once,TRBJ2-5,TGCGCCAGCAGCTCCGGGGGGGGAGAGACCCAGTACTTC,CASSSGGGETQYF
TRBV5-1,TRBD1,-,TRBJ1-2,TGCGCCAGCAGCTCGGGACAGGGCTTGGGCGGCTACACCTTC,CASSSGQGLGGYTF
TRBV2,TRBD2,-,TRBJ2-7,TGTGCCAGCAGTTCGGCGGGACTAGCGGGAGACGAGCAGTACTTC,CASSSAGLAGDEQYF
TRBV15,-,-,TRBJ1-5,TGTGCCACCAGCAGAGACAGGCTCAGCAATCAGCCCCAGCATTTT,CATSRDRLSNQPQHF
TRBV19,-,-,TRBJ1-2,TGTGCCAGTAGTGCTGACCCCGTAGGGGGCTATGGCTACACCTTC,CASSADPVGGYGYTF
TRBV19,TRBD2,-,TRBJ2-3,TGTGCCACCTCAGGACTAGCGGGGTACACAGATACGCAGTATTTT,CATSGLAGYTDTQYF
TRBV5-1,TRBD2,-,TRBJ2-3,TGCGCCAGCAGCTCGCAGCCGGGACTAGCGCGCACAGATACGCAGTATTTT,CASSSQPGLARTDTQYF
TRBV9,-,-,TRBJ2-1,TGTGCCAGCAGCGTAGACGTGGGGGGGCCTCAGAATGAGCAGTTCTTC,CASSVDVGGPQNEQFF
TRBV6-2/TRBV6-3,-,once,TRBJ2-5,TGTGCCAGCAGCCGCTCCGGGGGAAGAATTTTTGAGACCCAGTACTTC,CASSRSGGRIFETQYF
TRBV28,TRBD1,-,TRBJ2-1,TGTGCCAGCAGTTTATATGGACAGGGATACAATGAGCAGTTCTTC,CASSLYGQGYNEQFF
TRBV6-1,-,-,TRBJ1-2,TGTGCCAGCAGTGAAGGCTATGTCTACACCTTC,CASSEGYVYTF
TRBV5-1,TRBD1,-,TRBJ2-7,TGCGCCAGCAGCACAATGACAGGGAGCTACGAGCAGTACTTC,CASSTMTGSYEQYF
TRBV9,-,few,TRBJ2-1,TGTGCCAGCAGCGTAGCGGTCTCGCACAATGAGCAGTTCTTC,CASSVAVSHNEQFF
TRBV2,-,-,TRBJ2-2,TGTGCCAGCAGGGCCGACAGACATGGGACCGGGGAGCTGTTTTTT,CASRADRHGTGELFF
TRBV29-1,TRBD1,-,TRBJ1-4,TGCAGCGGGGGACAGTATGAAAAACTGTTTTTT,CSGGQYEKLFF
TRBV7-6,-,-,TRBJ2-5,TGTGCCAGCAGCTTAGAAGGGGGGGCCAGAGAGACCCAGTACTTC,CASSLEGGARETQYF
TRBV14,-,-,TRBJ1-1,TGTGCCAGCAGAAAAACCGGCTCGGGGGCTTTCTTT,CASRKTGSGAFF
TRBV27,-,-,TRBJ2-7,TGTGCCAGCAGTTTAATACTTACTGACAGGCCCAGCTCCTACGAGCAGTACTTC,CASSLILTDRPSSYEQYF
TRBV6-1,TRBD2,-,TRBJ2-2,TGTGCCAGCAGCGAAACCGGGACTAGCAACACCGGGGAGCTGTTTTTT,CASSETGTSNTGELFF
TRBV6-5,TRBD1,-,TRBJ1-1,TGTGCCAGCAGACTGGGACAGGCAAACACTGAAGCTTTCTTT,CASRLGQANTEAFF
TRBV7-9,-,few,TRBJ2-5,TGTGCCAGCAGCTTCGGTCAAGAGACCCAGTACTTC,CASSFGQETQYF
TRBV6-2/TRBV6-3,TRBD1,-,TRBJ2-6,TGTGCCAGCAGTGCCGACAGGGGAGTTGGGGCCAACGTCCTGACTTTC,CASSADRGVGANVLTF
TRBV7-2,-,once,TRBJ2-7,TGTGCCAGCAGCTTATTTTTCGGCGAGCAGTACTTC,CASSLFFGEQYF
TRBV28,-,once,TRBJ2-2,TGTGCCAGCACCTTATCTTACACCGGGGAGCTGTTTTTT,CASTLSYTGELFF
TRBV6-6,TRBD1,-,TRBJ1-6,TGTGCCAGCAGTCCGAGACAGGGGAATTCACCCCTCCACTTT,CASSPRQGNSPLHF
TRBV28,TRBD2,-,TRBJ2-3,TGTGCCAGCAGTTCACCCGGGACTAGAGCAGATACGCAGTATTTT,CASSSPGTRADTQYF
TRBV9,-,-,TRBJ2-3,TGTGCCAGCAGCCCCGCCGTGGGGCAGTCAACAGATACGCAGTATTTT,CASSPAVGQSTDTQYF
TRBV18,-,-,TRBJ1-6,TGTGCCAGCTCACCGTCGCGGGGGCATAATTCACCCCTCCACTTT,CASSPSRGHNSPLHF
TRBV14,TRBD1,-,TRBJ2-1,TGTGCCAGCAGCCAAGTCGGGACAGTTTACAATGAGCAGTTCTTC,CASSQVGTVYNEQFF
TRBV18,-,few,TRBJ2-7,TGTGCCAGCTCACAAAGCCCAGGGGCTCACTCCTACGAGCAGTACTTC,CASSQSPGAHSYEQYF
TRBV10-3,TRBD1,-,TRBJ2-3,TGTGCCATCACCAGGACAGGAAGTACAGATACGCAGTATTTT,CAITRTGSTDTQYF
TRBV19,TRBD1,-,TRBJ1-1,TGTGCCAGTAGTATAGGGGGACAGAGGAACACTGAAGCTTTCTTT,CASSIGGQRNTEAFF
TRBV24-1,-,-,TRBJ1-5,TGTGCCACCAGTGATCCAAATCAGCCCCAGCATTTT,CATSDPNQPQHF
TRBV19,TRBD1,many,TRBJ1-2,TGTGCCAGTAGTCGGCGGGACAGGGTGAAGGCTAACTATGGCTACACCTTC,CASSRRDRVKANYGYTF
TRBV24-1,TRBD2,-,TRBJ2-3,TGTGCCACCAGTGATTTTCTAGCGGGAGGGATGGGGGATACGCAGTATTTT,CATSDFLAGGMGDTQYF